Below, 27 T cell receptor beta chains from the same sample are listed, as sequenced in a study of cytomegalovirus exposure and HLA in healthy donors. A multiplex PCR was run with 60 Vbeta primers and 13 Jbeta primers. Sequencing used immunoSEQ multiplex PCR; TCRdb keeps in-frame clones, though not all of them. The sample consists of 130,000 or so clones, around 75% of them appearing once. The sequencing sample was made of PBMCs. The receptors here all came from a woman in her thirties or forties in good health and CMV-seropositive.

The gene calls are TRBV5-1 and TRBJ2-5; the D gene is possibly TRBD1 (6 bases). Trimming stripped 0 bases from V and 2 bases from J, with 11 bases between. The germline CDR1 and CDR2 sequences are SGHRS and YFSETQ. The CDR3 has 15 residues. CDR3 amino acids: CASSLVLRGQETQYF. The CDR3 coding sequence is TGCGCCAGCAGCTTGGTCCTGAGGGGGCAAGAGACCCAGTACTTC. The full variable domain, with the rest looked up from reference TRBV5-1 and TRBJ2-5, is KAGVTQTPRYLIKTRGQQVTLSCSPISGHRSVSWYQQTPGQGLQFLFEYFSETQRNKGNFPGRFSGRQFSNSRSEMNVSTLELGDSALYLCASSLVLRGQETQYFGPGTRLLVL.

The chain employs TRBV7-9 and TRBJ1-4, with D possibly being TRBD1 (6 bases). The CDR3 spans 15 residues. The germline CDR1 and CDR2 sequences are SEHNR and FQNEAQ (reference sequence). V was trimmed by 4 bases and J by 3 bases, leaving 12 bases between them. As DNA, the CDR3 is TGTGCCAGCAGCTCTACAGGGATGCCTAATGAAAAACTGTTTTTT. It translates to CASSSTGMPNEKLFF.

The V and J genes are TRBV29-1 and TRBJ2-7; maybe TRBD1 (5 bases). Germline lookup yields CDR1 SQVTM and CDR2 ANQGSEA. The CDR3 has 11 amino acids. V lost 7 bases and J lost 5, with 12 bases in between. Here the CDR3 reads CSAQGIHEQYF. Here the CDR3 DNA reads TGCAGCGCCCAGGGAATTCACGAGCAGTACTTC.

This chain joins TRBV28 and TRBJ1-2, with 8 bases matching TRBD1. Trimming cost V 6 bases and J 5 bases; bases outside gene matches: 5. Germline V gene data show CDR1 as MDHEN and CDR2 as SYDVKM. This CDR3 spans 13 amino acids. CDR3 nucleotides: TGTGCCAGCAGAACAGGGGGTGGGTATGGCTACACCTTC. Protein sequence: CASRTGGGYGYTF.

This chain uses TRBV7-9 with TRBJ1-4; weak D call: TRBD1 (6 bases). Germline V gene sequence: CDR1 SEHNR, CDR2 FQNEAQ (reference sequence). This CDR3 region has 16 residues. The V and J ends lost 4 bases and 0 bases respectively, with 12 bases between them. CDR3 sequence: CASSSPKGATNEKLFF. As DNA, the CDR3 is TGTGCCAGCAGCTCCCCAAAGGGGGCAACTAATGAAAAACTGTTTTTT.

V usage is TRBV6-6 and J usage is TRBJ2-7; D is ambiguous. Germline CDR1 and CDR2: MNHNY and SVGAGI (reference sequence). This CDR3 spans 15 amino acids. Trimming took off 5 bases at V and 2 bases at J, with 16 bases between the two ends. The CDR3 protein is CASSLHRSTTYEQYF. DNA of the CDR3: TGTGCCAGCAGTCTACATCGCTCAACTACCTACGAGCAGTACTTC.

The CDR3 bases are TGTGCCAGCGGCACCTCAGGGAACACCGGGGAGCTGTTTTTT. Protein sequence: CASGTSGNTGELFF. The chain employs TRBV27 and TRBJ2-2; D is undetermined. V gave up 8 bases and J gave up 1 base, with 11 bases separating them. Looked up from germline, CDR1 is MNHEY and CDR2 is SMNVEV (reference sequence). There are 14 residues in the CDR3.

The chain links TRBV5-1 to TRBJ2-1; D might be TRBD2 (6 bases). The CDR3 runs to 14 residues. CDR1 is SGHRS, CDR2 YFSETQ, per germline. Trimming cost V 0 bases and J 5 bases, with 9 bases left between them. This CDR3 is CASSLVGRHNEQFF. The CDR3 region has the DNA TGCGCCAGCAGCTTGGTCGGGAGACACAATGAGCAGTTCTTC.

CDR3 nucleotide sequence: TGTGCCAGCAGCTTTTCCGGACAGGGTGGTGAAAAACTGTTTTTT. Protein product: CASSFSGQGGEKLFF. The V and J genes are TRBV5-6 and TRBJ1-4, with 8 bases matching TRBD1. Germline CDR1 reads SGHDT; CDR2 reads YYEEEE. With 2 bases clipped from V and 7 bases from J, the junction kept 7 bases outside the gene matches. The CDR3 extends over 15 amino acids.

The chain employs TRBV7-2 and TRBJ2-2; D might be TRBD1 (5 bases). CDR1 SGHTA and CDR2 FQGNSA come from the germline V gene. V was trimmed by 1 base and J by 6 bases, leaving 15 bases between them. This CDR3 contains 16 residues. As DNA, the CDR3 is TGTGCCAGCAGCTTAGTGGGGCAGGGAAGGGCCGGGGAGCTGTTTTTT. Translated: CASSLVGQGRAGELFF.

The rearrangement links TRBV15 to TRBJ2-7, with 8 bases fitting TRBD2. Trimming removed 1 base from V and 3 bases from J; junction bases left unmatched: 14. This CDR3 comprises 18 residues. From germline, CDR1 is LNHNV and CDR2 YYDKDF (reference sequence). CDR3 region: CATSRASPGVAGLYEQYF. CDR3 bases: TGTGCCACCAGCAGAGCCAGCCCCGGGGTAGCGGGACTCTACGAGCAGTACTTC.

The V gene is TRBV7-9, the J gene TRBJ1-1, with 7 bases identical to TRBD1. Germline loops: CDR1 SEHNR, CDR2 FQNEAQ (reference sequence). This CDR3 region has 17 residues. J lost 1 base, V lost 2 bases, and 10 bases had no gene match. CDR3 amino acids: CASSLSIGTAQNTEAFF. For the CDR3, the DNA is TGTGCCAGCAGCTTATCCATTGGGACAGCTCAGAACACTGAAGCTTTCTTT.

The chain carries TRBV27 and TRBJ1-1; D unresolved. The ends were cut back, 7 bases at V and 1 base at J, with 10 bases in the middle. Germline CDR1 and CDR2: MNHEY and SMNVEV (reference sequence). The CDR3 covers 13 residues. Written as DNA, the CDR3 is TGTGCCAGCATTCAACGAGGGAACACTGAAGCTTTCTTT. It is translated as CASIQRGNTEAFF.

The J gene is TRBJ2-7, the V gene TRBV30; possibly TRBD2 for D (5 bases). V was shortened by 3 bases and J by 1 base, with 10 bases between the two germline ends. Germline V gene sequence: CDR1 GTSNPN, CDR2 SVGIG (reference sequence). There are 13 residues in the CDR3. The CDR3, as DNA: TGTGCCTGGAGAAAGACGGGATCCTACGAGCAGTACTTC. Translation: CAWRKTGSYEQYF.

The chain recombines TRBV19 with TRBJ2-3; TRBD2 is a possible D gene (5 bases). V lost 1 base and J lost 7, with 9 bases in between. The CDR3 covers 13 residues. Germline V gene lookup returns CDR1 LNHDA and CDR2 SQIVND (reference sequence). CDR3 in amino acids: CASSIVGVYTQYF. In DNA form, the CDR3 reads TGTGCCAGTAGTATAGTCGGGGTATATACGCAGTATTTT.

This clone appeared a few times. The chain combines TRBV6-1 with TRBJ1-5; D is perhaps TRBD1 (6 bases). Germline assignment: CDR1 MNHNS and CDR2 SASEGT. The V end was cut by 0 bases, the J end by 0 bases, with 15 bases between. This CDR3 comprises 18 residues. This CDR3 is CASSEADRRVYSNQPQHF. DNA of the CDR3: TGTGCCAGCAGTGAAGCAGACAGGCGGGTTTATAGCAATCAGCCCCAGCATTTT.

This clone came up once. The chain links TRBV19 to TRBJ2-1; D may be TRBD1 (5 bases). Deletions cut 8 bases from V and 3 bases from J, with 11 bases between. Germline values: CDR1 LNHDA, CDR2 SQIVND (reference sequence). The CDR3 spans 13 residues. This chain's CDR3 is CASQVQGYNEQFF. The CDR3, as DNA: TGTGCCAGTCAAGTCCAGGGCTACAATGAGCAGTTCTTC.

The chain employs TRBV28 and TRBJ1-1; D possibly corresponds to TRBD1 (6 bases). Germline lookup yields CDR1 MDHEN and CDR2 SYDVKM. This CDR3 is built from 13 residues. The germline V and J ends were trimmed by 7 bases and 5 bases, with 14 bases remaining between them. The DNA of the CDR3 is TGTGCCAGCATTTTTACAGGGCGGACTGAAGCTTTCTTT. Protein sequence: CASIFTGRTEAFF. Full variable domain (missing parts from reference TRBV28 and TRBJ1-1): DVKVTQSSRYLVKRTGEKVFLECVQDMDHENMFWYRQDPGLGLRLIYFSYDVKMKEKGDIPEGYSVSREKKERFSLILESASTNQTSMYLCASIFTGRTEAFFGQGTRLTVV.

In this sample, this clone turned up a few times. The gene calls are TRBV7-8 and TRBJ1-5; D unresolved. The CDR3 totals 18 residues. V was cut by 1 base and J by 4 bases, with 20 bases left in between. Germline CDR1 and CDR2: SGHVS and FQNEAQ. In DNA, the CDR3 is TGTGCCAGCAGCTTAGTGGCAGGTCGCGGGTCAGCAAATCAGCCCCAGCATTTT. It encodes CASSLVAGRGSANQPQHF.

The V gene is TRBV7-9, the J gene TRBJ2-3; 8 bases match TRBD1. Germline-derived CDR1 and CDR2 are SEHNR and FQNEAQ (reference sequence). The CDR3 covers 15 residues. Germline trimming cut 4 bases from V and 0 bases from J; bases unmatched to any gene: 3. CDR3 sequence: CASSSGGWSTDTQYF. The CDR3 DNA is TGTGCCAGCAGCTCAGGGGGCTGGAGCACAGATACGCAGTATTTT.

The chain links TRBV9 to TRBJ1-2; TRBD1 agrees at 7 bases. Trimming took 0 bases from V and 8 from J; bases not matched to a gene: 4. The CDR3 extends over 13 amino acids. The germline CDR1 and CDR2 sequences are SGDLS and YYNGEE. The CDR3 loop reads CASSVGQGGGYTF. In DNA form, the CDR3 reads TGTGCCAGCAGCGTAGGACAGGGAGGAGGCTACACCTTC.

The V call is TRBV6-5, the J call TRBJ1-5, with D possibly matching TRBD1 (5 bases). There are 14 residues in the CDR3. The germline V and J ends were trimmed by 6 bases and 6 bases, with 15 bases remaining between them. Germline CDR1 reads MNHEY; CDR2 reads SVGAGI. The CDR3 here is CASSSGRGRQPQHF. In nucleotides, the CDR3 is TGTGCCAGCAGCTCGGGGAGGGGACGTCAGCCCCAGCATTTT.

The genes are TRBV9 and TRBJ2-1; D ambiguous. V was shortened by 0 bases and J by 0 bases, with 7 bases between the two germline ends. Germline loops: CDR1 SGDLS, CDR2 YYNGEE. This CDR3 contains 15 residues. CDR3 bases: TGTGCCAGCAGCGTAGATGAGAACTCCTACAATGAGCAGTTCTTC. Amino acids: CASSVDENSYNEQFF.

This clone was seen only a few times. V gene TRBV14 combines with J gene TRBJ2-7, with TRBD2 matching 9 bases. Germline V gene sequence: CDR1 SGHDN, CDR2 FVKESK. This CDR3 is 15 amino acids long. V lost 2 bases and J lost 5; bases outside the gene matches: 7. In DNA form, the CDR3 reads TGTGCCAGCAGCCAATCCGCGGGAGGGGGCAACGAGCAGTACTTC. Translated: CASSQSAGGGNEQYF.

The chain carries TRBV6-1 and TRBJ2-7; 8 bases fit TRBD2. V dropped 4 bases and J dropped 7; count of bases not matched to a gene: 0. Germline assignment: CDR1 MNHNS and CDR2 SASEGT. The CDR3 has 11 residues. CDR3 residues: CASSAGGEQYF. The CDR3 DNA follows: TGTGCCAGCAGTGCGGGAGGGGAGCAGTACTTC.

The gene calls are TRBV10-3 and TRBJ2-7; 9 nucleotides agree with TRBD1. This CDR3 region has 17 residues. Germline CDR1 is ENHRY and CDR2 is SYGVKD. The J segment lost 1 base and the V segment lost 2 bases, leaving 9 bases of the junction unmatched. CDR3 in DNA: TGTGCCATCAGTGAGGTTATGCCTGGACAGGGGTCCTACGAGCAGTACTTC. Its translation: CAISEVMPGQGSYEQYF.

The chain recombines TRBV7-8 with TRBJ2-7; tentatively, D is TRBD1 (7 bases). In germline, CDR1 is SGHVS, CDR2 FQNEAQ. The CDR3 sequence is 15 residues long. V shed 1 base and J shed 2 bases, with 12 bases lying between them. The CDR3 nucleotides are TGTGCCAGCAGCTTAGTCACAGGGGAGGCCTACGAGCAGTACTTC. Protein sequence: CASSLVTGEAYEQYF.